The 19 T cell receptor beta chains below all came from one sample that was sequenced in a study of blood T cell repertoires in COVID-19. Method: immunoSEQ multiplex PCR; TCRdb's copy keeps in-frame clones and lacks some. This sample yields hundreds of thousands of clones, of which roughly 85% are seen a single time; roughly 5.3% belongs to the top ten. Sequenced: peripheral blood. The receptor set was obtained from a man in his forties or fifties with COVID-19, enrolled during active disease.

The rearrangement joins TRBV3-1 (or the pseudogene TRBV3-2) to TRBJ2-3, with 11 bases aligning to TRBD2. The germline CDR1 and CDR2 sequences are LGHDT and YNNKEL (reference sequence). The V gene end was trimmed by 4 bases and the J gene end by 5 bases; junction bases not matched to a gene: 11. The length of the CDR3 is 17 residues. The chain's CDR3 is CASSPYYRLAGRDTQYF. The DNA for the CDR3 is TGTGCCAGCAGCCCGTACTACAGACTAGCGGGGAGAGATACGCAGTATTTT.

The V call is TRBV7-9, the J call TRBJ1-2, with 9 bases fitting TRBD1. This CDR3 is 17 amino acids long. CDR1 is SEHNR, CDR2 FQNEAQ, per germline (reference sequence). V lost 2 bases, J lost 4 bases, and 11 bases stayed unmatched. The CDR3 DNA reads as TGTGCCAGCAGCTTACAGACAAGGACAGGGGATCCCTATGGCTACACCTTC. Encoded protein: CASSLQTRTGDPYGYTF.

This clone was seen only once. The J gene is TRBJ1-1, the V gene TRBV2; D is possibly TRBD1 (6 bases). Per the germline V gene, CDR1 is SNHLY and CDR2 is FYNNEI. CDR3 length equals 16 residues. The V end lost 6 bases, the J end lost 0 bases, and 17 bases lay between the germline ends. The CDR3 is CASSPLGTGLNTEAFF. The CDR3 DNA reads TGTGCCAGCAGCCCCTTGGGAACAGGGTTGAACACTGAAGCTTTCTTT.

The rearrangement joins TRBV9 to TRBJ1-5, with D possibly being TRBD1 (6 bases). The length of the CDR3 is 14 residues. The germline V and J ends were trimmed by 2 bases and 3 bases, with 9 bases remaining between them. The germline V gene encodes CDR1 SGDLS and CDR2 YYNGEE. This CDR3 is CASSVTGDNQPQHF. The CDR3 coding sequence is TGTGCCAGCAGCGTGACAGGAGACAATCAGCCCCAGCATTTT.

This clone appeared a single time. This sequence joins TRBV7-2 and TRBJ1-5; D might be TRBD1 (5 bases). The CDR3 spans 16 residues. V lost 3 bases and J lost 2, with 14 bases in between. CDR1 and CDR2 from the germline V gene are SGHTA and FQGNSA. The CDR3 region is CASSFQVGAGNQPQHF. In DNA form, the CDR3 reads TGTGCCAGCAGCTTTCAAGTAGGGGCGGGCAATCAGCCCCAGCATTTT.

The rearrangement links TRBV7-9 to TRBJ1-2; 7 positions match TRBD1. Losses at the gene ends were 5 bases for V and 2 bases for J; bases not matched to a gene: 11. CDR1 SEHNR and CDR2 FQNEAQ come from the germline V gene (reference sequence). The CDR3 covers 16 residues. DNA of the CDR3: TGTGCCAGCAGCCCTCCCCTGGAGACAGGGAACTATGGCTACACCTTC. Amino acids: CASSPPLETGNYGYTF. The variable domain in full, with the rest retrieved from reference TRBV7-9 and TRBJ1-2, is DTGVSQNPRHKITKRGQNVTFRCDPISEHNRLYWYRQTLGQGPEFLTYFQNEAQLEKSRLLSDRFSAERPKGSFSTLEIQRTEQGDSAMYLCASSPPLETGNYGYTFGSGTRLTVV.

The chain combines TRBV12-3 or TRBV12-4 with TRBJ1-2, with D perhaps TRBD1 (5 bases). The V and J ends lost 9 bases and 5 bases respectively, with 13 bases between them. This CDR3 has 12 residues. The CDR3 here is CARAGILYGYTF. CDR3 nucleotide sequence: TGTGCCAGAGCAGGGATCCTGTATGGCTACACCTTC.

For this clone: The germline gene is not matched at one end of the junction; a read error may be the cause. The chain links TRBV5-1 to TRBJ2-1; the match to TRBD1 covers 12 bases. Germline CDR1 reads SGHRS; CDR2 reads YFSETQ. The CDR3 extends over 17 amino acids. DNA of the CDR3: TGCGCCAACAGCTTGGCCCCGGGACAGGGGGCCGCGAATGAGCAGTTCTTC. Translating it yields CANSLAPGQGAANEQFF. The entire variable domain, with the rest obtained from reference TRBV5-1 and TRBJ2-1, is as follows: KAGVTQTPRYLIKTRGQQVTLSCSPISGHRSVSWYQQTPGQGLQFLFEYFSETQRNKGNFPGRFSGRQFSNSRSEMNVSTLELGDSALYLCANSLAPGQGAANEQFFGPGTRLTVL.

This clone is a singleton in its sample. The V call is TRBV5-4, the J call TRBJ2-7; possible D gene TRBD1, 6 bases. Germline lookup yields CDR1 SGHNT and CDR2 YYREEE (reference sequence). The CDR3 runs to 15 residues. Trimming removed 2 bases at V and 7 bases at J, with 19 bases between. As DNA, the CDR3 is TGTGCCAGCAGCTTAACAGGGCACGGGGTCGAAGAGCAGTACTTC. This sequence encodes CASSLTGHGVEEQYF.

Here the CDR3 reads CASSLSLDTRTDTQYF. The DNA of the CDR3 is TGTGCCAGCAGCTTAAGCCTGGACACCCGCACAGATACGCAGTATTTT. The chain uses TRBV5-6 and TRBJ2-3; a possible D gene is TRBD1 (5 bases). The CDR3 consists of 16 residues. Trimming left V 2 bases short and J 1 base short, with 14 bases between. CDR1 SGHDT and CDR2 YYEEEE come from the germline V gene.

The chain carries TRBV7-2 and TRBJ2-1; 16 bases match TRBD2. After removal of 5 bases from V and 8 bases from J, the junction contained 9 bases not matched to a gene. This CDR3 has 17 amino acids. Germline CDR1 reads SGHTA; CDR2 reads FQGNSA. CDR3 sequence reads: CASSTLLGLAGGDEQFF. Here the CDR3 DNA reads TGTGCCAGCAGCACACTGCTGGGACTAGCGGGGGGGGATGAGCAGTTCTTC.

The chain links TRBV19 to TRBJ1-5; D is undetermined. V gave up 6 bases and J gave up 5 bases, with 17 bases separating them. Germline V CDR1 and CDR2: LNHDA, SQIVND (reference sequence). This CDR3 is 15 amino acids long. The CDR3 region is CASSSLGHGDQPQHF. The CDR3 nucleotides read TGTGCCAGTAGCTCCCTCGGGCACGGGGATCAGCCCCAGCATTTT.

The CDR3 DNA is TGTGCCAGCAGTTTAGACAGGGTCTCCTACAATGAGCAGTTCTTC. Protein: CASSLDRVSYNEQFF. V gene TRBV6-6 combines with J gene TRBJ2-1; 7 nucleotides line up with TRBD1. CDR3 length equals 15 residues. J lost 0 bases, V lost 4 bases, and 3 bases had no gene match. Germline values: CDR1 MNHNY, CDR2 SVGAGI (reference sequence).

The V call is TRBV19, the J call TRBJ1-2; TRBD1 agrees at 7 bases. This CDR3 spans 12 amino acids. Trimming took 5 bases from V and 5 from J; bases not matched to a gene: 2. CDR1 and CDR2 (germline): LNHDA, SQIVND (reference sequence). CDR3 loop: CASSVQGYGYTF. CDR3 bases: TGTGCCAGTAGTGTACAGGGGTATGGCTACACCTTC.

The V call is TRBV9, the J call TRBJ1-1; possible D gene TRBD1, 5 bases. The CDR3 has 14 residues. Between the trimmed V and J ends, which lost 4 bases and 0 bases, there was a span of 10 bases. Looked up from germline, CDR1 is SGDLS and CDR2 is YYNGEE. The CDR3 is CASSSTVLNTEAFF. The CDR3 DNA reads TGTGCCAGCAGCTCGACAGTCCTGAACACTGAAGCTTTCTTT.

This clone came up a few times. The rearrangement uses TRBV6-6 and TRBJ1-5, with TRBD1 matching over 8 bases. Trimming removed 5 bases from V and 2 bases from J; junction bases left unmatched: 11. CDR1 is MNHNY and CDR2 is SVGAGI in the germline V gene (reference sequence). The CDR3 extends over 17 amino acids. The CDR3 loop is CASSRAGTGFGNQPQHF. The CDR3 nucleotides read TGTGCCAGCAGTCGCGCCGGGACAGGCTTTGGCAATCAGCCCCAGCATTTT.

This chain connects TRBV18 to TRBJ2-7, with 9 nucleotides matching TRBD2. Germline V gene lookup returns CDR1 KGHSH and CDR2 LQKENI. The CDR3 spans 15 residues. V trimming: 3 bases; J trimming: 3 bases; junction bases outside the gene matches: 6. The DNA of the CDR3 is TGTGCCAGCTCACCCTCGCGGGGGGGCGGCTACGAGCAGTACTTC. Protein sequence: CASSPSRGGGYEQYF.

This chain joins TRBV9 and TRBJ2-3; 7 bases are a match to TRBD1. Germline lookup yields CDR1 SGDLS and CDR2 YYNGEE. This CDR3 contains 16 residues. With 0 bases clipped from V and 3 bases from J, the junction kept 7 bases outside the gene matches. In nucleotides, the CDR3 is TGTGCCAGCAGCGTAGCGGTAGGGGGCTCAACAGATACGCAGTATTTT. Its translation is CASSVAVGGSTDTQYF.

The rearrangement joins TRBV7-2 to TRBJ2-5, with 9 bases matching TRBD2. This CDR3 has 14 residues. Germline CDR1 SGHTA, CDR2 FQGNSA. Trimming cost V 5 bases and J 5 bases; bases outside gene matches: 6. The CDR3 here is CASSLWTSVETQYF. The DNA of the CDR3 is TGTGCCAGCAGCCTCTGGACTAGCGTGGAGACCCAGTACTTC. Based on the CDR3 plus reference TRBV7-2 and TRBJ2-5, the full variable domain is GAGVSQSPSNKVTEKGKDVELRCDPISGHTALYWYRQSLGQGLEFLIYFQGNSAPDKSGLPSDRFSAERTGGSVSTLTIQRTQQEDSAVYLCASSLWTSVETQYFGPGTRLLVL.